Given below is one TCR beta chain in context. The clone's antigen remains unknown. No base qualities exist here, and no much larger clone lies one base off it. These data originate in a study of cytomegalovirus exposure and HLA in healthy donors listed by TCRdb under 2017. The study in broad terms: According to a later analysis, the approximately 120 validation repertoires were produced on the same platform as the 666 repertoires of the first cohort. The study aimed to test whether cataloging public T cell receptors could reveal signatures of past pathogen exposure. In addition to the first cohort of roughly 700 subjects, a separate validation cohort of about 120 different subjects was used. High-throughput TCR immunosequencing, statistical association of individual TCRs with disease status, and machine learning were combined to predict cytomegalovirus infection status.

Receptor amplification or capture employed the immunoSEQ multiplex PCR assay. In the paper's pipeline: A statistical classification framework was built for diagnosing cytomegalovirus status from the catalog of TCR beta chain sequences. TCRdb obtained this table from immuneACCESS and retained in-frame rearrangements with V and J assigned. These tables miss some clones; where compared with another copy, unresolved V genes account for less than half of the shortfall, and the remainder is unexplained. Clonal size and the V and J genes are those of that table, whereas D and trimming came from the DNA. The sample table records 45,000 to 65,000 clones; 80% to 95% of these occur just once. The ten largest clones add up to less than 4% of the sample. What the work shows at the level of the full study, not this receptor alone: A few of the identified cytomegalovirus-associated TCR beta chains were confirmed in vitro to be specific for cytomegalovirus antigens. Across donors, most TCR sequences were observed very rarely, whereas some public TCRs were present in many individuals. Subsequent analysis determined that TCRs grouped into clusters in the first cohort also showed a tendency toward co-occurrence across the approximately 120 validation repertoires, and 85% to 95% of cluster scores exceeded 0. According to the authors, the approach could potentially be generalized to other disease states and immunological phenotypes. In the study, about 150 TCR beta chains were listed as associated with cytomegalovirus. The validation cohort had no HLA typing available for a later analysis, so co-occurrence within that cohort was assessed over all 120 or so repertoires. The classifier was reported to diagnose cytomegalovirus status with high specificity and sensitivity in both the original and validation cohorts.

Separate from the approximately 700-subject first cohort, the validation cohort of roughly 130 subjects was the group to which the donors belonged. The specimen was PBMCs. This sequence was found in a man between 18 and 35 years old in good health and CMV-seronegative.

The DNA sequence follows: TGTGCCAGCAGCTTAGACAGGGGACAGGGGGCTTACGAAGATACGCAGTATTTT. The resulting protein is CASSLDRGQGAYEDTQYF. Recombination linked TRBV7-6 to TRBJ2-3, with 12 bases aligning to TRBD1. The CDR3 covers 18 residues, taking in both the cysteine and the phenylalanine. The retained sequence is limited to the CDR3, 54 bases, with the frame set at the first base. V loses 1 base at its end and J loses 5 bases; junction bases beyond the gene matches: 10. The germline V gene yields SGHVS for CDR1 and FNYEAQ for CDR2.